The rows below give T cell receptor beta chains drawn from one sample of a study of cytomegalovirus exposure and HLA in healthy donors. The repertoire was sequenced with immunoSEQ multiplex PCR; TCRdb's copy has only in-frame clones and lacks some. The table has 100,000 to 150,000 clones, 80% to 85% seen once; the top ten hold about 8.1%. Sequencing was performed on PBMCs. Source of these receptors: a woman aged 50 to 65 in good health and CMV-seropositive. CDR3s include the opening cysteine and the closing phenylalanine or tryptophan. A D gene is named only where the DNA matches it firmly. Size is omitted from some rows. Given values are once, few, many or a class for expanded clones.

TRBJ1-1,TRBV7-2,TRBD1,.,CASSLDARGRVTEAFF,TGTGCCAGCAGCTTAGACGCGAGGGGGCGCGTCACTGAAGCTTTCTTT
TRBJ2-3,TRBV19,TRBD2,.,CASSASGGSGDTQYF,TGTGCCAGTAGTGCTAGCGGGGGGAGCGGAGATACGCAGTATTTT
TRBJ2-1,TRBV5-5,.,.,CASSASVISEQFF,TGTGCCAGCTCGGCTAGCGTTATAAGTGAGCAGTTCTTC
TRBJ1-4,TRBV7-9,.,few,CASSLALADEKLFF,TGTGCCAGCAGCTTAGCGCTGGCGGATGAAAAACTGTTTTTT
TRBJ1-2,TRBV7-2,.,.,CASSQGGDGYGYTF,TGTGCCAGCAGTCAAGGGGGGGATGGCTATGGCTACACCTTC
TRBJ2-1,TRBV25-1,.,.,CASSESPSVGTAEQFF,TGTGCCAGCAGTGAATCCCCTAGTGTGGGTACTGCTGAGCAGTTCTTC
TRBJ2-7,TRBV5-1,TRBD2,.,CASSGLAGSLYEQYF,TGCGCCAGCAGCGGACTAGCGGGAAGTCTCTACGAGCAGTACTTC
TRBJ2-1,TRBV28,.,.,CASSLWSYNEQFF,TGTGCCAGCAGTTTATGGTCGTACAATGAGCAGTTCTTC
TRBJ2-3,TRBV4-3,TRBD2,.,CASSRGTSGGGTDTQYF,TGCGCCAGCAGCCGAGGGACTAGCGGGGGGGGCACAGATACGCAGTATTTT
TRBJ2-1,TRBV7-9,TRBD2,.,CSSSSNPSGSYNEQFF,TGTTCCAGCAGCTCCAACCCTAGCGGCTCCTACAATGAGCAGTTCTTC
TRBJ2-7,TRBV5-4,TRBD1,.,CASSRGTGSPSYEQYF,TGTGCCAGCAGCCGAGGGACAGGATCCCCCTCCTACGAGCAGTACTTC
TRBJ2-1,TRBV5-1,TRBD2,.,CASSWGTSGGGYNEQFF,TGCGCCAGCAGCTGGGGGACTAGCGGAGGGGGATACAATGAGCAGTTCTTC
TRBJ1-2,TRBV13,TRBD1,.,CASSFYGQGNGYTF,TGTGCCAGCAGCTTTTACGGACAGGGGAATGGCTACACCTTC
TRBJ2-3,TRBV5-6,TRBD2,few,CASSSGLAGVDTQYF,TGTGCCAGCAGCTCCGGACTAGCGGGGGTGGATACGCAGTATTTT
TRBJ2-1,TRBV7-9,TRBD2,once,CSSSLEASGGSSYNEQFF,TGTTCCAGCAGCTTAGAGGCTAGCGGGGGGAGCTCCTACAATGAGCAGTTCTTC
TRBJ2-1,TRBV7-7,.,.,CASSFEAMGEQFF,TGTGCTAGCAGCTTTGAAGCGATGGGTGAGCAGTTCTTC
TRBJ2-7,TRBV27,.,.,CASSLMGDEQYF,TGTGCCAGCAGTTTAATGGGAGACGAGCAGTACTTC
TRBJ1-4,TRBV7-9,TRBD1,.,CASSLQGAREKLFF,TGTGCCAGCAGCTTACAGGGGGCAAGAGAAAAACTGTTTTTT
TRBJ1-2,TRBV4-1,TRBD1,.,CASSQPDPGQGAYGYTF,TGCGCCAGCAGCCAACCCGATCCGGGACAGGGGGCATATGGCTACACCTTC
TRBJ1-6,TRBV10-3,TRBD1,.,CAISRGNSPLHF,TGTGCCATCTCCAGGGGGAATTCACCCCTCCACTTT
TRBJ2-7,TRBV5-1,TRBD2,.,CASSLGASGGLSYEQYF,TGCGCCAGCAGCTTGGGGGCCAGCGGGGGCCTCTCCTACGAGCAGTACTTC
TRBJ2-1,TRBV5-1,TRBD2,few,CASRRGTSYHEQFF,TGCGCCAGCAGGCGTGGGACTAGCTACCATGAGCAGTTCTTC
TRBJ2-1,TRBV14,.,.,CASSQDRRAWQFF,TGTGCCAGCAGCCAAGATCGGAGGGCTTGGCAGTTCTTC
TRBJ2-5,TRBV7-8,TRBD1,.,CASSLGGTGAGETQYF,TGTGCCAGCAGCTTAGGGGGGACAGGGGCCGGGGAGACCCAGTACTTC
TRBJ1-6,TRBV10-1,.,.,CASSEISSEDSPLHF,TGCGCCAGCAGTGAAATCAGCTCGGAGGACTCACCCCTCCACTTT
TRBJ2-3,TRBV6-5,.,.,CASSYSLNSDTQYF,TGTGCCAGCAGTTACTCCTTAAACTCGGATACGCAGTATTTT
TRBJ2-5,TRBV5-1,TRBD2,.,CASSLRPAASGGETQYF,TGCGCCAGCAGCTTAAGACCCGCCGCTAGCGGAGGGGAGACCCAGTACTTC
TRBJ1-4,TRBV7-9,.,few,CSSSLISGATNEKLFF,TGTTCCAGCAGCCTCATCTCAGGGGCAACTAATGAAAAACTGTTTTTT
TRBJ1-1,TRBV6-5,TRBD1,.,CASSYLDRGAVTEAFF,TGTGCCAGCAGTTACCTGGACAGGGGGGCGGTCACTGAAGCTTTCTTT
TRBJ1-2,TRBV29-1,TRBD1,.,CSVGDRGKGYTF,TGCAGCGTCGGGGACAGGGGGAAAGGCTACACCTTC
TRBJ2-2,TRBV4-2,.,.,CASSQAEGETGELFF,TGTGCCAGCAGCCAGGCAGAGGGGGAAACCGGGGAGCTGTTTTTT
TRBJ1-2,TRBV30,.,.,CAWNIGGGADGYTF,TGTGCCTGGAACATCGGGGGGGGCGCTGATGGCTACACCTTC
TRBJ2-1,TRBV7-2,.,.,CASSSHYTYSSSYNEQFF,TGTGCCAGCAGCTCCCATTATACTTACAGCAGCTCCTACAATGAGCAGTTCTTC
TRBJ2-1,TRBV10-3,.,.,CAISEGGSPSSGQFF,TGTGCCATCAGTGAAGGTGGCAGTCCCTCTTCGGGGCAGTTCTTC
TRBJ1-2,TRBV6-4,.,.,CASSDSSRRGGARGYTF,TGTGCCAGCAGTGACTCCTCGAGGCGGGGGGGCGCCAGGGGCTACACCTTC
TRBJ2-7,TRBV6-5,TRBD1,once,CASSALAYSRGEQYF,TGTGCCAGCAGCGCGCTTGCCTACAGCAGGGGGGAGCAGTACTTC
TRBJ2-3,TRBV7-9,.,.,CASSVQGYDTQYF,TGTGCCAGCAGCGTCCAGGGGTATGATACGCAGTATTTT
TRBJ1-4,TRBV19,TRBD1,.,CASSPLRRQGFEKLFF,TGTGCCAGTAGTCCGTTGAGGAGACAGGGGTTTGAAAAACTGTTTTTT
TRBJ1-2,TRBV7-3,.,.,CASSLTFGGEPRGYTF,TGTGCCAGCAGCTTAACGTTTGGGGGGGAACCAAGGGGCTACACCTTC
TRBJ1-3,TRBV9,TRBD1,.,CASSAKQGSGNTIYF,TGTGCCAGCAGCGCCAAACAGGGGTCTGGAAACACCATATATTTT
TRBJ1-4,TRBV4-2,.,.,CASSPGGEKLFF,TGTGCCAGCTCCCCGGGGGGAGAAAAACTGTTTTTT
TRBJ2-7,TRBV28,TRBD1,.,CASTTGITYEQYF,TGTGCCAGCACGACAGGGATTACCTACGAGCAGTACTTC
TRBJ2-7,TRBV18,TRBD1,.,CASSSRTGGSYEQYF,TGTGCCAGCTCATCCCGGACAGGGGGCTCCTACGAGCAGTACTTC
TRBJ2-2,TRBV6-5,.,.,CASSYTGLITGELFF,TGTGCCAGCAGTTACACGGGACTGATCACCGGGGAGCTGTTTTTT
TRBJ2-7,TRBV2,TRBD1,.,CASGRGGTGVYEQYF,TGTGCCAGCGGTCGGGGTGGGACAGGGGTTTACGAGCAGTACTTC
TRBJ1-2,TRBV6-5,.,.,CASSEEVTNYGYTF,TGTGCCAGCAGTGAAGAGGTTACTAACTATGGCTACACCTTC
TRBJ2-1,TRBV7-9,.,.,CASSTPSKNSYNEQFF,TGTGCCAGCAGCACCCCTAGTAAGAACTCCTACAATGAGCAGTTCTTC